One sample yielded the 17 T cell receptor beta chains listed below, sequenced in a study of T cell responses to AZD1222 COVID-19 vaccine. Clones were read by immunoSEQ multiplex PCR, and TCRdb kept only the in-frame ones, dropping some. The data hold some 110,000 clones, with roughly 91% observed a single time. Specimen: peripheral blood, collected 28 days after the second AZD1222 dose. These receptor sequences come from an adult who received the AZD1222 COVID-19 vaccine.

The gene calls are TRBV29-1 and TRBJ1-2, with 10 bases lining up with TRBD1. The CDR3 extends over 17 amino acids. V trimming: 5 bases; J trimming: 2 bases; junction bases outside the gene matches: 14. Germline V CDR1 and CDR2: SQVTM, ANQGSEA. DNA for the CDR3: TGCAGCGTTCATGAGGGACAGGGGCGAGGCCGGAACTATGGCTACACCTTC. Protein sequence: CSVHEGQGRGRNYGYTF. The variable domain in full, completed from reference TRBV29-1 and TRBJ1-2, reads SAVISQKPSRDICQRGTSLTIQCQVDSQVTMMFWYRQQPGQSLTLIATANQGSEATYESGFVIDKFPISRPNLTFSTLTVSNMSPEDSSIYLCSVHEGQGRGRNYGYTFGSGTRLTVV.

V usage is TRBV4-1 and J usage is TRBJ1-4, with 9 nucleotides matching TRBD1. The CDR3 runs to 15 residues. Germline values: CDR1 MGHRA, CDR2 YSYEKL. V lost 2 bases, J lost 7 bases, and 5 bases stayed unmatched. The CDR3 sequence: CASSQTGTGSEKLFF. DNA of the CDR3: TGCGCCAGCAGCCAAACCGGGACAGGGAGTGAAAAACTGTTTTTT.

The rearrangement links TRBV27 to TRBJ1-2, with 7 bases aligning to TRBD1. Germline-derived CDR1 and CDR2 are MNHEY and SMNVEV (reference sequence). CDR3 length equals 13 residues. V shed 2 bases and J 7 bases; nucleotides not matched to a gene: 4. The DNA of the CDR3 is TGTGCCAGCAGTTTAGACAGGGTCGGTGGCTACACCTTC. Amino acids: CASSLDRVGGYTF.

J is TRBJ2-7 and V is TRBV7-9; 9 bases fit TRBD1. Trimming cost V 4 bases and J 4 bases; bases outside gene matches: 5. The germline V gene encodes CDR1 SEHNR and CDR2 FQNEAQ (reference sequence). This CDR3 is 14 amino acids long. The chain's CDR3 is CASSWDRAWYEQYF. The DNA of the CDR3 is TGTGCCAGCAGCTGGGACAGGGCTTGGTACGAGCAGTACTTC.

This chain links TRBV7-2 with TRBJ2-7; D perhaps matches TRBD2 (6 bases). Germline V gene sequence: CDR1 SGHTA, CDR2 FQGNSA. The ends were cut back, 4 bases at V and 2 bases at J, with 12 bases in the middle. The CDR3 is 14 amino acids. CDR3 nucleotides: TGTGCCAGCAGCTGGGACTGGGAGACCTACGAGCAGTACTTC. Protein product: CASSWDWETYEQYF.

V gene TRBV9 combines with J gene TRBJ1-4; D may be TRBD1 (5 bases). V lost 4 bases, J lost 5 bases, and 15 bases lay in between. The CDR3 is 15 residues long. In germline, CDR1 is SGDLS, CDR2 YYNGEE. In DNA form, the CDR3 reads TGTGCCAGCAGCCCCCTTGGGACTGCCAATGAAAAACTGTTTTTT. Protein product: CASSPLGTANEKLFF.

The chain employs TRBV5-6 and TRBJ1-5; D not resolved. Germline V gene data show CDR1 as SGHDT and CDR2 as YYEEEE. The CDR3 sequence is 13 residues long. With 0 bases removed from V and 7 bases from J, the gap between germline ends came to 8 bases. The CDR3 bases are TGTGCCAGCAGCTTGGGATCGGGACAGCCCCAGCATTTT. Translation gives CASSLGSGQPQHF. The complete variable domain, with remaining parts taken from reference TRBV5-6 and TRBJ1-5, reads DAGVTQSPTHLIKTRGQQVTLRCSPKSGHDTVSWYQQALGQGPQFIFQYYEEEERQRGNFPDRFSGHQFPNYSSELNVNALLLGDSALYLCASSLGSGQPQHFGDGTRLSIL.

The CDR3 DNA is TGTGCCAGCAGGTATTTCCCGGCAGATACGCAGTATTTT. Its protein is CASRYFPADTQYF. This sequence joins TRBV2 and TRBJ2-3, with D hard to call. CDR3 length equals 13 residues. Germline V CDR1 and CDR2: SNHLY, FYNNEI. V lost 6 bases and J 4 bases, leaving 11 bases between the germline ends.

The chain is built from TRBV28 and TRBJ2-1; maybe TRBD2 (7 bases). V was pared by 9 bases and J by 1 base, with 22 bases between. Germline CDR1 and CDR2: MDHEN and SYDVKM. The CDR3 spans 17 residues. This CDR3 is CASKGQGRVWSYNEQFF. CDR3 nucleotides: TGTGCCAGTAAAGGTCAGGGGAGGGTTTGGTCCTACAATGAGCAGTTCTTC.

The V and J genes are TRBV4-2 and TRBJ2-1, with D unclear. Germline CDR1 and CDR2: LGHNA and YNFKEQ. This CDR3 has 14 residues. V was pared by 1 base and J by 5 bases, with 9 bases between. The CDR3 is CASSQVAVDNEQFF. The CDR3 DNA sequence: TGTGCCAGCAGCCAAGTTGCAGTCGACAATGAGCAGTTCTTC.

This clone was counted a single time. The J gene is TRBJ1-4, the V gene TRBV7-2, with 8 bases aligning to TRBD1. Trimming at V came to 2 bases and at J to 8 bases, leaving 7 bases not matched to a gene. Germline loops: CDR1 SGHTA, CDR2 FQGNSA. This CDR3 region has 15 residues. CDR3 residues: CASSLSQGANEKLFF. The CDR3 bases are TGTGCCAGCAGCTTAAGCCAGGGGGCAAACGAAAAACTGTTTTTT.

The rearrangement joins TRBV7-9 to TRBJ1-2, with D possibly TRBD1 on 6 matching bases. CDR1 is SEHNR, CDR2 FQNEAQ, per germline (reference sequence). V lost 5 bases, J lost 7 bases, and 14 bases lay in between. The CDR3 has 13 residues. CDR3 loop: CASSLAGAGGYTF. The CDR3 DNA is TGTGCCAGCAGCCTCGCAGGGGCGGGTGGCTACACCTTC.

The chain uses TRBV19 and TRBJ1-1, with D unclear. Trimming removed 6 bases from V and 5 bases from J, with 13 bases in between. There are 13 residues in the CDR3. The V gene's germline CDR1 is LNHDA and CDR2 SQIVND (reference sequence). CDR3 in amino acids: CASRDTVLTEAFF. CDR3 coding DNA: TGTGCCAGTAGGGATACAGTTCTAACTGAAGCTTTCTTT. The variable domain in full, completed from reference TRBV19 and TRBJ1-1, reads DGGITQSPKYLFRKEGQNVTLSCEQNLNHDAMYWYRQDPGQGLRLIYYSQIVNDFQKGDIAEGYSVSREKKESFPLTVTSAQKNPTAFYLCASRDTVLTEAFFGQGTRLTVV.

This clone was seen only once. This chain joins TRBV7-9 and TRBJ2-1, with 10 nucleotides matching TRBD1. Germline CDR1 SEHNR, CDR2 FQNEAQ (reference sequence). J gave up 0 bases and V 5 bases, and 10 bases lay outside the gene matches. This CDR3 has 18 amino acids. CDR3 bases: TGTGCCAGCAGCCCGGGACAGGGGCTCGGGAGCTCCTACAATGAGCAGTTCTTC. Amino acids: CASSPGQGLGSSYNEQFF.

The genes are TRBV25-1 and TRBJ2-7; no clear D. Germline CDR1 is MGHDK and CDR2 is SYGVNS. Trimming stripped 2 bases from V and 0 bases from J, with 11 bases between. This CDR3 has 15 amino acids. CDR3 in amino acids: CASSEEIGNSYEQYF. DNA of the CDR3: TGTGCCAGCAGTGAAGAAATAGGGAACTCCTACGAGCAGTACTTC.

The chain couples TRBV28 to TRBJ2-7; D gene unclear. CDR1 and CDR2 from the germline V gene are MDHEN and SYDVKM. The CDR3 length is 15 residues. The ends were cut back, 5 bases at V and 5 bases at J, with 19 bases in the middle. The CDR3 nucleotides read TGTGCCAGCAGTGCCCCCGGCTCCGGCCTTAACGAGCAGTACTTC. Its translation: CASSAPGSGLNEQYF.

This chain uses TRBV7-8 with TRBJ2-3, with a weak D call TRBD2 (6 bases). Germline-derived CDR1 and CDR2 are SGHVS and FQNEAQ. V lost 1 base and J 8 bases, leaving 13 bases between the germline ends. This CDR3 is built from 14 residues. In nucleotides, the CDR3 is TGTGCCAGCAGCTTAGGTTTGACTAGTAGTACGCAGTATTTT. It yields the protein CASSLGLTSSTQYF.